The clone carrying this TCR beta chain came up a few times. Its antigen is currently unknown. These data belong to a study of T-cell reconstitution after alpha-beta-depleted transplantation in children. General study results and limits: At day 60, the high TCRbeta diversity found in some patients originated from recipient T cells and thymic progenitors that had survived. T-cell numbers and diversity, one year after transplant, stemmed largely from T cells that were newly produced.

Preparation of the TCRbeta library was carried out with unique molecular identifiers. TCRdb analysed the PCR reads with MiXCR anew, one entry per CDR3 protein. The profile shows about 510,000 distinct CDR3 sequences, about an eighth of them singletons. The sequenced sample was PBMCs, mostly from graft donor cells, obtained 180 days after TCRalphabeta/CD19-depleted stem cell transplant. This clonotype originated in a female patient aged 2 to 10 who had a stem cell transplant for aplastic anemia, so the T cells may come from the graft donor.

CDR3 sequence (DNA): TGTGCCAGCAGCCAAGAATGGACTAGCGGTTACAATGAGCAGTTCTTC. Translating gives CASSQEWTSGYNEQFF. V usage is TRBV4-2 and J usage is TRBJ2-1, with TRBD2 matching over 10 bases. CDR3 length: 16 residues. After removal of 0 bases from V and 4 bases from J, the junction contained 3 bases not matched to a gene. Germline V gene lookup returns CDR1 LGHNA and CDR2 YNFKEQ.